The clone carrying this T cell receptor beta chain has just a few counts. Its specificity is not known. The record originates from a study of CD8 T cells in ankylosing spondylitis. Points from the study as a whole: A TCR beta motif of eight highly homologous variants appeared characteristic of ankylosing spondylitis blood.

Germline trimming cut 3 bases from V and 0 bases from J; bases unmatched to any gene: 4. The CDR3 covers 16 residues. The V gene's germline CDR1 is WNHNN and CDR2 SYGVQD (reference sequence). Scientists made TCR beta libraries using quantitative 5'-RACE with molecular barcodes. TCRdb redid the calling of the 5' RACE reads with MiXCR, one entry per CDR3 protein. Here the sample spans about 200,000 distinct CDR3 sequences, 9.5% to 15% being singletons. Sequencing was performed on blood, either unsorted or a sorted T cell fraction (not recorded which). The clonotype comes from a male donor with ankylosing spondylitis or in good health (not recorded which). The chain employs TRBV10-1 and TRBJ2-2, with TRBD1 matching 7 bases. The CDR3 sequence is CASSEGTDSNTGELFF. The CDR3 bases are TGCGCCAGCAGTGAAGGGACAGACTCGAACACCGGGGAGCTGTTTTTT.